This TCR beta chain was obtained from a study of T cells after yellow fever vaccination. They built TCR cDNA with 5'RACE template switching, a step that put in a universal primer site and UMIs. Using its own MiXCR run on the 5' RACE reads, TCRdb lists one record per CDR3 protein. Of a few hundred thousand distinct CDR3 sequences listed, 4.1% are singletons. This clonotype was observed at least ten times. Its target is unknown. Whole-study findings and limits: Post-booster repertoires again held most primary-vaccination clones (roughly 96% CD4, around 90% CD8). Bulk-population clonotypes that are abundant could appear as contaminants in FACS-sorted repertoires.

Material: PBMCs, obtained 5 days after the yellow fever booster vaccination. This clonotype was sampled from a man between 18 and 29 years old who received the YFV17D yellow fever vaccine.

DNA for the CDR3: TGCAGTGCTAGATCCCTTGGACGGTTCCAGCAGTACTTC. As protein: CSARSLGRFQQYF. The rearrangement links TRBV20-1 to TRBJ2-7; D unclear. The germline V gene encodes CDR1 DFQATT and CDR2 SNEGSKA (reference sequence). Trimming stripped 2 bases from V and 8 bases from J, with 16 bases between. The CDR3 is made up of 13 amino acids.